There are a few counts of the clone carrying this T cell receptor beta chain. The data derive from a study of blood T cells in healthy people across ages. The authors ran a second PCR of about 7 to 11 cycles using a sample-barcoded 5' primer and a J-beta primer mix. Each TCR beta cDNA got a 12-nucleotide random molecular identifier. MiXCR was run by TCRdb on the 5' RACE reads, yielding one entry per CDR3 protein. The data show hundreds of thousands of distinct CDR3 sequences, 45% to 70% seen once. Sample: blood. The receptor was isolated from a man aged 35 to 55 in good health.

This CDR3 reads CASRVVTSGDYEQYF. The CDR3 DNA sequence: TGCGCCAGCAGGGTCGTCACTAGCGGAGACTACGAGCAGTACTTC. This rearrangement joins TRBV4-1 to TRBJ2-7, with 8 bases fitting TRBD2. The CDR3 is made up of 15 amino acids. J gave up 3 bases and V 6 bases, and 10 bases lay outside the gene matches. CDR1 MGHRA and CDR2 YSYEKL come from the germline V gene.